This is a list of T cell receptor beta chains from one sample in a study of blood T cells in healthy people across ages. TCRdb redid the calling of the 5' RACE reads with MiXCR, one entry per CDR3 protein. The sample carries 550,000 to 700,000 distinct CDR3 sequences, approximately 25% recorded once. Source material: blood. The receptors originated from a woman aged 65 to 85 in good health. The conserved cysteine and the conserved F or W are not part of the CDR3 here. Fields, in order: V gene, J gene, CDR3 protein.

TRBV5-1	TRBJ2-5	ASSSAVGVQETQY
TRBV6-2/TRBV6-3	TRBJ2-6	ASSYSRAISGANVLT
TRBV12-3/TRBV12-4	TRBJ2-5	ASSKTQSETQY
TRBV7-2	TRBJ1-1	ASSTTGGRTEAF
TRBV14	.	ASSQAGFRVYEQY
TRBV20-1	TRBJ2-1	SAPKMRGGSYNEQF
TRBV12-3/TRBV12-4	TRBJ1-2	ASSSSGTGAYGYT
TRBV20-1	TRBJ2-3	SARGTSGVTSTDTQY
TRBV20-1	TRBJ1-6	SARGTANNSPLH
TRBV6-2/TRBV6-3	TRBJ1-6	ASVDRGLNNSPLH
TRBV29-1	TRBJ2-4	SVVGLAGGLKNIQY
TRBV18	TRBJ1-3	ASSPQLTPGNTIY
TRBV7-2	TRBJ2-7	ASSSDGDETYEQC
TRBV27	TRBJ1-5	ASSPSTGEQHQPQH
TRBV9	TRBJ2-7	ASSIPTAPYEQY
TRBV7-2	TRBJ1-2	ASSLEQLYGYT
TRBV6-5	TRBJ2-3	ASSYHPGGSTDTQY
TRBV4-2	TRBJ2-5	ASSQGTSQGETQY
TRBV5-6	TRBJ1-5	AGSLRTAGGQPQH
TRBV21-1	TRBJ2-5	ASRRRRPPSTTTYQETQY
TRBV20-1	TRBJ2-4	SATRQVIAKNIQY
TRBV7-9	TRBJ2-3	ASSLRRGDPPDTQY
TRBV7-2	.	ASSPQGIPYEQY
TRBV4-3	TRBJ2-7	ASSQEPITEQY
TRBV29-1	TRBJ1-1	SVAAGYTEAF
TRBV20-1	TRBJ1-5	SARGDRDDQPQH
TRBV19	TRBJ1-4	ASSGDSTNEKLF
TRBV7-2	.	ASSLTGGGMNEQF
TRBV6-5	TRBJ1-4	ASSTDRGLATNEKLF
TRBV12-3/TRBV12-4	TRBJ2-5	ASSRRLAGGLLAETQY
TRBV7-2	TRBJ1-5	ASSLYAGQPQH
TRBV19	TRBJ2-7	ASRDPGQTTYEQY
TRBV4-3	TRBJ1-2	ASSQDLRYGYT
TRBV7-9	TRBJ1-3	ASSSDVFGGDTIY
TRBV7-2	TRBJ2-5	ASSSQGQGKETQY